This T cell receptor beta chain was sequenced for a study of blood T cells in healthy people across ages. CDR1 and CDR2 from the germline V gene are SEHNR and FQNEAQ (reference sequence). The CDR3 sequence is 16 residues long. V lost 5 bases to trimming and J lost 3 bases; unmatched junction nucleotides: 7. A J-beta primer mix and a sample-barcoded 5' primer were used in a second PCR of about 7 to 11 cycles. TCRdb fed the 5' RACE reads into MiXCR, producing one record per CDR3 protein. The table has approximately 800,000 distinct CDR3 sequences, about a quarter seen once. This sample also appeared in a second study, on T cells of mothers and their children.

The sequenced sample consisted of blood. This chain joins TRBV7-9 and TRBJ2-1; TRBD1 matches 10 bases. The clonotype was recovered from a boy under 18 in good health. For the CDR3, the DNA is TGTGCCAGCAGCCCGGTGGGACAGGGGATCTACAATGAGCAGTTCTTC. The encoded protein is CASSPVGQGIYNEQFF.